This TCR beta chain comes out of a study of T cells after yellow fever vaccination. Findings of the study overall: High-abundance clonotypes from the bulk population could contaminate FACS-sorted repertoires. Detected again after the booster were most primary-vaccination clones, at approximately 95% CD4 and 70% to 90% CD8.

Each CDR3 protein gets one entry after TCRdb re-called the 5' RACE reads with MiXCR. Of roughly 350,000 distinct CDR3 sequences in the sample, over 4% were seen once. The CDR3 runs 14 residues. Germline loops: CDR1 SEHNR, CDR2 FQNEAQ (reference sequence). V was shortened by 7 bases and J by 0 bases, with 12 bases between the two germline ends. This clonotype has only a few counts. Its specificity is not known. This sequence joins TRBV7-9 and TRBJ1-1; D gene uncertain. This clonotype was sampled from a man aged 18-30 years who received the YFV17D yellow fever vaccine. Source: PBMCs, taken 5 days after the yellow fever booster vaccination. CDR3 protein: CASTRAYMNTEAFF. CDR3 nucleotide sequence: TGTGCCAGCACCCGGGCCTACATGAACACTGAAGCTTTCTTT.